This paragraph reports one T cell receptor beta chain. Its antigen is as yet unknown. The ends lost 6 bases at V and 5 bases at J; junction bases unmatched: 6. This CDR3 has 13 amino acids. Germline V CDR1 and CDR2: SNHLY, FYNNEI. The sample belongs to a study of lymphopenia after photon versus proton radiotherapy. Study-level results: Survival link was tested only in deceased patients; proton benefit remains a possibility. A bigger post-nadir fall in TCR diversity correlated inversely with survival time in deceased patients. Photon-treated patients lost naive T cells and TCR diversity; proton-treated stayed stable.

The method was immunoSEQ multiplex PCR; TCRdb's version includes in-frame clones alone and lacks a portion of them. The sample lists 65,000 or so clones, about 90% seen once, with 13% in the top ten. This sample comprised peripheral blood, obtained from a patient treated with proton-based radiotherapy. The rearrangement uses TRBV2 and TRBJ1-1; 7 bases fit TRBD1. This clonotype was sampled from a man older than 75 with esophageal cancer. The CDR3 here is CASRQGRGTEAFF. The CDR3 DNA follows: TGTGCCAGCAGACAGGGGAGGGGGACTGAAGCTTTCTTT.